Described below is a single T cell receptor (beta chain) sequence and its context. The sample is drawn from a study of blood T cell repertoires in COVID-19. On the study more broadly: Some COVID-19 samples were acute and others convalescent; all came from the United States, Italy and Spain. PBMCs, B-cell-depleted T cells, or T cells provided the cDNA or gDNA that made up the material.

Per the original methods: Nucleated cell number was recorded as an estimate derived from reference gene primer amplification. The protocol was immunoSEQ multiplex PCR, while the TCRdb copy is restricted to in-frame clones and leaves out a portion. The V and J calls and clone size were taken over from that table, and D and trimming were inferred from the DNA. The profile shows over 65,000 clones, around 80% of them singletons. The V end lost 0 bases, the J end lost 6 bases, and 6 bases lay between the germline ends. The CDR3 totals 13 residues. Germline V gene data show CDR1 as MRHNA and CDR2 as SNTAGT.

This receptor was taken from a human donor in a cohort sampled during active COVID-19. The sequenced sample was peripheral blood. J is TRBJ2-1 and V is TRBV6-4; TRBD2 is a possible D gene (6 bases). The CDR3 DNA reads TGTGCCAGCAGTGACTCGGAGGGCAATGAGCAGTTCTTC. Translation gives CASSDSEGNEQFF.